These 24 T cell receptor beta chains originate from one sample sequenced in a study of PD-L1 blockade in urothelial cancer. Using immunoSEQ multiplex PCR, the repertoire was profiled, and TCRdb retains in-frame clones only, with some absent. The repertoire holds about 100,000 clones, with 91% as singletons. The starting material was PBMCs, obtained around atezolizumab (anti-PD-L1) treatment. Receptors were obtained from a woman aged 80 or over with urothelial cancer.

This chain connects TRBV19 to TRBJ1-2, with a weak D call TRBD1 (6 bases). Germline CDR1 LNHDA, CDR2 SQIVND (reference sequence). The CDR3 is 14 amino acids. With 1 base removed from V and 2 bases from J, the gap between germline ends came to 8 bases. The chain's CDR3 is CASSIGQENYGYTF. In DNA form, the CDR3 reads TGTGCCAGTAGTATAGGACAGGAGAACTATGGCTACACCTTC.

On this clone: Germline and junction disagree at one end, which may indicate a read error. This chain uses TRBV19 with TRBJ1-3; the match to TRBD1 covers 9 bases. The V gene's germline CDR1 is LNHDA and CDR2 SQIVND (reference sequence). The CDR3 consists of 13 residues. DNA for the CDR3: TGTGCCAGTAGTATGCTGGGACAGGGCACTTTTCATTTT. It codes for CASSMLGQGTFHF.

The V gene is TRBV5-6, the J gene TRBJ1-5; unclear D gene. Germline loops: CDR1 SGHDT, CDR2 YYEEEE. This CDR3 region has 13 residues. V was shortened by 0 bases and J by 7 bases, with 8 bases between the two germline ends. Written as DNA, the CDR3 is TGTGCCAGCAGCTTGGTTTCAGAACAGCCCCAGCATTTT. Translation: CASSLVSEQPQHF.

The genes are TRBV11-3 and TRBJ2-7; a weak D match, TRBD2 (5 bases). Between the trimmed V and J ends, which lost 8 bases and 5 bases, there was a span of 13 bases. CDR1 SGHNT and CDR2 YENEEA come from the germline V gene. This CDR3 comprises 12 residues. The CDR3 loop reads CASGRGSHEQYF. The CDR3 DNA follows: TGTGCCAGCGGGAGAGGTTCCCACGAGCAGTACTTC.

J is TRBJ2-7 and V is TRBV7-6; D uncertain. CDR1 is SGHVS, CDR2 FNYEAQ, per germline. This CDR3 comprises 17 residues. Trimming took 0 bases from V and 0 from J, leaving 15 bases between them. CDR3 protein: CASSLAPEFRSSYEQYF. The CDR3 nucleotides read TGTGCCAGCAGCTTAGCGCCGGAGTTTAGGAGCTCCTACGAGCAGTACTTC.

This clone came up once. The V and J genes are TRBV28 and TRBJ2-3, with 7 bases identical to TRBD2. CDR3 length equals 15 residues. The germline gives CDR1 MDHEN, CDR2 SYDVKM. The J segment lost 2 bases and the V segment lost 10 bases, leaving 12 bases of the junction unmatched. The CDR3 region is CATLPPSGLTDTQYF. For the CDR3, the DNA is TGTGCCACCCTACCCCCTAGCGGCCTCACAGATACGCAGTATTTT.

The J gene is TRBJ2-2, the V gene TRBV27; 8 nucleotides match TRBD2. Germline-derived CDR1 and CDR2 are MNHEY and SMNVEV (reference sequence). This CDR3 is built from 15 residues. With 7 bases clipped from V and 3 bases from J, the junction kept 7 bases outside the gene matches. CDR3 loop: CASNRPGGDTGELFF. The CDR3 DNA sequence: TGTGCCAGCAACCGTCCGGGAGGGGACACCGGGGAGCTGTTTTTT.

The V call is TRBV2, the J call TRBJ2-7, with D possibly TRBD1 on 5 matching bases. Germline CDR1 is SNHLY and CDR2 is FYNNEI. CDR3 length equals 15 residues. The ends were cut back, 3 bases at V and 4 bases at J, with 16 bases in the middle. The CDR3, as DNA: TGTGCCAGCAGTGAGGGGCTCGACATCGTTTACGAGCAGTACTTC. The encoded protein is CASSEGLDIVYEQYF.

This rearrangement joins TRBV11-2 to TRBJ2-1; D perhaps matches TRBD1 (6 bases). V lost 4 bases, J lost 7 bases, and 23 bases lay in between. There are 17 residues in the CDR3. Germline loops: CDR1 SGHAT, CDR2 FQNNGV. CDR3 sequence (DNA): TGTGCCAGCAGCTCCCAGGGCGCTCTCCTGCAGGGGAATGAGCAGTTCTTC. It encodes CASSSQGALLQGNEQFF.

The rearrangement uses TRBV28 and TRBJ1-1; TRBD1 matches 8 bases. The J segment lost 1 base and the V segment lost 3 bases, leaving 7 bases of the junction unmatched. CDR3 length: 16 residues. CDR1 MDHEN and CDR2 SYDVKM come from the germline V gene. CDR3 region: CASSFPTGGKNTEAFF. The DNA of the CDR3 is TGTGCCAGCAGTTTCCCCACAGGGGGAAAGAACACTGAAGCTTTCTTT.

In its sample, this clone was seen once. The junction shows a germline mismatch at one end, possibly a read error. This chain links TRBV30 with TRBJ2-5, with TRBD1 identical over 7 bases. Per the germline V gene, CDR1 is GTSNPN and CDR2 is SVGIG (reference sequence). There are 14 residues in the CDR3. CDR3 protein: CAWRGTALQKTQYF. The CDR3 DNA is TGTGCCTGGAGGGGGACAGCACTCCAAAAGACCCAGTACTTC.

The V call is TRBV30, the J call TRBJ2-2, with D possibly TRBD1 on 6 matching bases. The CDR3 has 15 residues. Germline values: CDR1 GTSNPN, CDR2 SVGIG (reference sequence). Trimming removed 2 bases from V and 5 bases from J, with 15 bases in between. CDR3 nucleotides: TGTGCCTGGAGTAGGTCCGAGGGGGTGACCGGGGAGCTGTTTTTT. Amino acids: CAWSRSEGVTGELFF. Full variable domain (rest looked up from reference TRBV30 and TRBJ2-2): SQTIHQWPATLVQPVGSPLSLECTVEGTSNPNLYWYRQAAGRGLQLLFYSVGIGQISSEVPQNLSASRPQDRQFILSSKKLLLSDSGFYLCAWSRSEGVTGELFFGEGSRLTVL.

This clone showed up just once. The chain is built from TRBV2 and TRBJ1-4; D is undetermined. Germline CDR1 SNHLY, CDR2 FYNNEI. The germline V and J ends were trimmed by 4 bases and 0 bases, with 9 bases remaining between them. This CDR3 comprises 15 residues. This CDR3 is CASSGQLPTNEKLFF. CDR3 bases: TGTGCCAGCAGTGGACAACTTCCAACTAATGAAAAACTGTTTTTT.

The chain recombines TRBV27 with TRBJ1-1; D gene uncertain. This CDR3 region has 14 residues. Germline V lookup: CDR1 MNHEY, CDR2 SMNVEV (reference sequence). The V end was cut by 2 bases, the J end by 1 base, with 8 bases between. CDR3 in amino acids: CASSLASRNTEAFF. CDR3 DNA sequence: TGTGCCAGCAGTTTAGCGAGCCGGAACACTGAAGCTTTCTTT.

This chain joins TRBV2 and TRBJ1-5, with a possible D match to TRBD1 (6 bases). The CDR3 totals 15 residues. Trimming removed 3 bases at V and 6 bases at J, with 15 bases between. Germline-derived CDR1 and CDR2 are SNHLY and FYNNEI. CDR3 in DNA: TGTGCCAGCAGTGAGAGGATGGGGGCAGCTCAGCCCCAGCATTTT. Translating it yields CASSERMGAAQPQHF.

This clone is a singleton in its sample. Here the CDR3 DNA reads TGTGCCACCCGGGACTCTCCTAACACCGGGGAGCTGTTTTTT. This encodes CATRDSPNTGELFF. V is TRBV19 and J is TRBJ2-2; D is perhaps TRBD2 (6 bases). This CDR3 region has 14 residues. Deletions cut 10 bases from V and 2 bases from J, with 14 bases between. Looked up from germline, CDR1 is LNHDA and CDR2 is SQIVND (reference sequence).

This rearrangement joins TRBV5-3 to TRBJ2-1; 9 nucleotides agree with TRBD2. TRBV5-3 falls under the ORF class, with uncertain function. The CDR3 totals 18 residues. The trim removed 4 bases at V and 0 bases at J, leaving 11 bases unmatched. The CDR3 here is CARSPGVAGVDSYNEQFF. DNA for the CDR3: TGTGCCAGAAGCCCCGGGGTAGCGGGAGTTGACTCCTACAATGAGCAGTTCTTC.

This rearrangement joins TRBV6-1 to TRBJ1-2; D might be TRBD1 (6 bases). Germline CDR1 reads MNHNS; CDR2 reads SASEGT. The CDR3 runs 15 residues. The V and J ends lost 5 bases and 1 base respectively, with 14 bases between them. The CDR3 nucleotides read TGTGCCAGCAGTTTACAGGGCCTTGTTAACTATGGCTACACCTTC. The encoded protein is CASSLQGLVNYGYTF.

The chain joins TRBV28 to TRBJ1-1, with D perhaps matching TRBD1 (5 bases). The V end was cut by 6 bases, the J end by 2 bases, with 13 bases between. This CDR3 comprises 14 residues. Looked up from germline, CDR1 is MDHEN and CDR2 is SYDVKM. CDR3 protein: CASSPGHINTEAFF. The CDR3 nucleotides read TGTGCCAGCAGCCCCGGACATATAAACACTGAAGCTTTCTTT.

The table lists this clone with a few counts. The chain joins TRBV9 to TRBJ2-1; 9 nucleotides line up with TRBD2. The ends lost 0 bases at V and 9 bases at J; junction bases unmatched: 10. The germline V gene encodes CDR1 SGDLS and CDR2 YYNGEE. The CDR3 has 16 residues. CDR3 DNA sequence: TGTGCCAGCAGCGTAGGGCGGGAGGGCCCTACAACTGAGCAGTTCTTC. As protein: CASSVGREGPTTEQFF.

The rearrangement links TRBV14 to TRBJ1-5, with TRBD1 matching 7 bases. This CDR3 contains 16 residues. V lost 1 base to trimming and J lost 1 base; unmatched junction nucleotides: 4. Germline V gene data show CDR1 as SGHDN and CDR2 as FVKESK. The DNA for the CDR3 is TGTGCCAGCAGCCAAGGAGGGGGCTTCAGCAATCAGCCCCAGCATTTT. This gives the protein CASSQGGGFSNQPQHF.

The chain uses TRBV27 and TRBJ1-1, with D possibly matching TRBD1 (6 bases). The CDR3 totals 15 residues. The V gene's germline CDR1 is MNHEY and CDR2 SMNVEV (reference sequence). Trimming pared 5 bases from V and 5 bases from J, leaving 18 bases between. The DNA of the CDR3 is TGTGCCAGCAGTCCTCGACAGGTACTGGGTACTGAAGCTTTCTTT. Amino acids: CASSPRQVLGTEAFF.

The genes are TRBV4-2 and TRBJ2-2; 12 nucleotides line up with TRBD2. J was trimmed by 0 bases and V by 5 bases; bases with no gene match: 10. This CDR3 contains 19 residues. Germline CDR1 reads LGHNA; CDR2 reads YNFKEQ. The CDR3 loop reads CASSGILAGGASNTGELFF. CDR3 DNA: TGTGCCAGCAGCGGTATACTAGCGGGAGGAGCCTCGAACACCGGGGAGCTGTTTTTT.

The chain employs TRBV6-1 and TRBJ2-7; 7 bases fit TRBD1. CDR1 and CDR2 (germline): MNHNS, SASEGT. This CDR3 is 15 amino acids long. V was clipped by 7 bases and J by 5 bases; unmatched bases: 14. The CDR3 DNA follows: TGTGCCAGCAAGAACACGGACAGGCGAGGGGACGAGCAGTACTTC. Translation: CASKNTDRRGDEQYF.